A single sample is the source of the 30 T cell receptor beta chains below, sequenced in a study of a mutant IDH1 vaccine in newly diagnosed glioma. TCRdb's copy holds only in-frame clones and misses some; the assay was immunoSEQ multiplex PCR. Found here are 73,000 or so clones, more than 70% of them singletons; the top ten hold 10% to 15%. Time point meaning: week 35, safety follow-up. Vaccination used 300 ug of mutant IDH1 20-mer peptide per dose, with topical imiquimod. These receptors lack a known antigen. The sample was PBMCs, taken from a glioma patient whose treatment included an IDH1 peptide vaccine. The receptors were sampled from a man aged 18 to 30 with glioma.

There are a few counts of this clone. The chain couples TRBV7-2 to TRBJ1-1; no firm D call. Trimming took 0 bases from V and 1 from J, leaving 6 bases between them. Per germline, CDR1 SGHTA and CDR2 FQGNSA. The CDR3 is made up of 14 amino acids. The CDR3 spells CASSLARGNTEAFF. The CDR3 nucleotides read TGTGCCAGCAGCTTAGCGCGGGGGAACACTGAAGCTTTCTTT.

The V gene is TRBV5-6, the J gene TRBJ1-2, with 7 positions matching TRBD1. Trimming cost V 5 bases and J 2 bases; bases outside gene matches: 6. The CDR3 covers 14 residues. Germline CDR1 SGHDT, CDR2 YYEEEE. For the CDR3, the DNA is TGTGCCAGCAGGAAAAGACAGGGCAACTATGGCTACACCTTC. This sequence encodes CASRKRQGNYGYTF. The variable domain in full, with the rest retrieved from reference TRBV5-6 and TRBJ1-2, is DAGVTQSPTHLIKTRGQQVTLRCSPKSGHDTVSWYQQALGQGPQFIFQYYEEEERQRGNFPDRFSGHQFPNYSSELNVNALLLGDSALYLCASRKRQGNYGYTFGSGTRLTVV.

V gene TRBV4-2 combines with J gene TRBJ1-1; the D gene is possibly TRBD1 (5 bases). V was clipped by 3 bases and J by 0 bases, with 17 bases between them. This CDR3 is 17 amino acids long. In germline, CDR1 is LGHNA, CDR2 YNFKEQ. CDR3 coding DNA: TGTGCCAGCAGCCACACAGAACAGGTTAAAGTGAACACTGAAGCTTTCTTT. Amino acid sequence: CASSHTEQVKVNTEAFF.

This clone was found a few times. The chain recombines TRBV9 with TRBJ1-5, with D maybe TRBD1 (6 bases). There are 15 residues in the CDR3. The V and J ends lost 0 bases and 4 bases respectively, with 11 bases between them. Germline V CDR1 and CDR2: SGDLS, YYNGEE. The CDR3 here is CASSVAGGQNQPQHF. CDR3 nucleotides: TGTGCCAGCAGCGTAGCTGGGGGGCAGAATCAGCCCCAGCATTTT.

This clone was seen just once. The chain employs TRBV14 and TRBJ2-3; perhaps TRBD1 as D (5 bases). This CDR3 spans 12 amino acids. Germline lookup yields CDR1 SGHDN and CDR2 FVKESK. Trimming pared 4 bases from V and 6 bases from J, leaving 8 bases between. The CDR3 loop is CASSPYRDTQYF. CDR3 DNA sequence: TGTGCCAGCAGCCCGTACAGGGATACGCAGTATTTT.

The chain has TRBV5-5 and TRBJ1-1; the D gene is possibly TRBD1 (5 bases). The CDR3 sequence is 17 residues long. V gave up 1 base and J gave up 0 bases, with 16 bases separating them. Germline V gives CDR1 SGHKS, CDR2 YYEKEE (reference sequence). CDR3 sequence reads: CASSLRGDSLMNTEAFF. The CDR3 nucleotides are TGTGCCAGCAGCTTGAGGGGAGACAGCCTCATGAACACTGAAGCTTTCTTT.

This chain joins TRBV4-3 and TRBJ1-3; 7 bases match TRBD1. V trimming: 0 bases; J trimming: 2 bases; junction bases outside the gene matches: 1. The CDR3 runs to 15 residues. From germline, CDR1 is LGHNA and CDR2 YSLEER. CDR3 nucleotides: TGCGCCAGCAGCCAAGATCAGGGGGCTGGAAACACCATATATTTT. Translated, it gives CASSQDQGAGNTIYF.

The chain is built from TRBV10-3 and TRBJ2-7; 7 positions match TRBD1. The CDR3 consists of 13 residues. Trimming at V came to 6 bases and at J to 5 bases, leaving 7 bases not matched to a gene. The V gene's germline CDR1 is ENHRY and CDR2 SYGVKD. CDR3 sequence reads: CAIRLQGFDEQYF. The CDR3 DNA reads TGTGCCATCAGATTACAGGGGTTCGACGAGCAGTACTTC.

Turning to this clone: A junction boundary mismatches the germline segment, possibly from a read error. The chain joins TRBV28 to TRBJ1-1; D unresolved. The CDR3 runs to 12 residues. Germline V gene sequence: CDR1 MDHEN, CDR2 SYDVKM. As DNA, the CDR3 is TGTGCCAGCAGTTTAGTTTGGGATGAAACTTTCTTT. Protein product: CASSLVWDETFF.

The gene calls are TRBV18 and TRBJ2-2; D is perhaps TRBD2 (5 bases). Germline-derived CDR1 and CDR2 are KGHSH and LQKENI. This CDR3 contains 14 residues. V was clipped by 10 bases and J by 3 bases, with 15 bases between them. The CDR3 sequence is CATDLGRDTGELFF. CDR3 bases: TGTGCCACCGACTTGGGGAGAGACACCGGGGAGCTGTTTTTT.

The chain uses TRBV5-1 and TRBJ2-7; D is ambiguous. Looked up from germline, CDR1 is SGHRS and CDR2 is YFSETQ. Trimming took off 2 bases at V and 4 bases at J, with 4 bases between the two ends. CDR3 length: 11 residues. CDR3 sequence: CASSFNYEQYF. Here the CDR3 DNA reads TGCGCCAGCAGCTTCAATTACGAGCAGTACTTC.

CDR3 sequence reads: CASSTLSTDTQYF. In nucleotides, the CDR3 is TGTGCCAGCTCAACCTTAAGCACAGATACGCAGTATTTT. The V and J genes are TRBV18 and TRBJ2-3; unclear D gene. Trimming cost V 5 bases and J 0 bases, with 6 bases left between them. Germline V gene data show CDR1 as KGHSH and CDR2 as LQKENI. The CDR3 is 13 amino acids. Complete variable domain (other parts from reference TRBV18 and TRBJ2-3): NAGVMQNPRHLVRRRGQEARLRCSPMKGHSHVYWYRQLPEEGLKFMVYLQKENIIDESGMPKERFSAEFPKEGPSILRIQQVVRGDSAAYFCASSTLSTDTQYFGPGTRLTVL.

This chain joins TRBV4-3 and TRBJ2-1; the D is unclear. Trimming cost V 0 bases and J 0 bases, with 18 bases left between them. CDR3 length equals 19 residues. The germline CDR1 and CDR2 sequences are LGHNA and YSLEER. CDR3 DNA: TGCGCCAGCAGCCAAGATCCCGGTGATGGCGGAAGCTCCTACAATGAGCAGTTCTTC. Its translation: CASSQDPGDGGSSYNEQFF.

The V gene is TRBV5-4, the J gene TRBJ2-7; 9 nucleotides agree with TRBD2. This CDR3 is 15 amino acids long. The V and J ends lost 5 bases and 0 bases, in that order; junction bases with no gene match: 6. In germline, CDR1 is SGHNT, CDR2 YYREEE (reference sequence). The CDR3 is CASRRLADSSYEQYF. In nucleotides, the CDR3 is TGTGCCAGCAGGCGACTAGCGGACAGCTCCTACGAGCAGTACTTC.

The CDR3 coding sequence is TGTGCCAGCAGCTACAGGGCCTCTGGGGCCAACGTCCTGACTTTC. This translates into CASSYRASGANVLTF. The chain employs TRBV27 and TRBJ2-6; a weak D match, TRBD1 (6 bases). The CDR3 is made up of 15 amino acids. Germline V lookup: CDR1 MNHEY, CDR2 SMNVEV (reference sequence). The ends were cut back, 6 bases at V and 0 bases at J, with 9 bases in the middle.

The genes are TRBV27 and TRBJ1-6, with 7 positions matching TRBD1. This CDR3 is built from 16 residues. CDR1 is MNHEY, CDR2 SMNVEV, per germline (reference sequence). The junction had 10 bases not matched to a gene; V was cut back by 1 base and J by 10 bases. This chain's CDR3 is CASSLLGQIRDSPLHF. In DNA form, the CDR3 reads TGTGCCAGCAGTTTATTGGGACAGATCAGGGACTCACCCCTCCACTTT.

The CDR3 region is CASNATSEGGAQPQHF. As DNA, the CDR3 is TGCGCCAGCAATGCTACCTCTGAGGGGGGGGCTCAGCCCCAGCATTTT. This chain uses TRBV10-1 with TRBJ1-5, with D possibly matching TRBD1 (6 bases). Looked up from germline, CDR1 is WNHNN and CDR2 is SYGVQD (reference sequence). This CDR3 is 16 amino acids long. V shed 7 bases and J shed 6 bases, with 22 bases lying between them.

This sequence joins TRBV6-5 and TRBJ1-3; maybe TRBD1 (5 bases). The CDR3 is 12 amino acids. The germline V gene encodes CDR1 MNHEY and CDR2 SVGAGI. The ends were cut back, 7 bases at V and 2 bases at J, with 6 bases in the middle. The CDR3 DNA sequence: TGTGCCAGCACGGGGGCTGGAAACACCATATATTTT. Translated, it gives CASTGAGNTIYF.

This chain joins TRBV6-5 and TRBJ2-1, with TRBD2 matching over 9 bases. In germline, CDR1 is MNHEY, CDR2 SVGAGI. The CDR3 contains 16 residues. The V gene end was trimmed by 2 bases and the J gene end by 5 bases; junction bases not matched to a gene: 7. The CDR3 loop is CASSYMAGGPHNEQFF. For the CDR3, the DNA is TGTGCCAGCAGTTACATGGCGGGAGGGCCCCACAATGAGCAGTTCTTC.

CDR3 nucleotide sequence: TGTGCCAGCCTCCCGGGGCCGAACACTGAAGCTTTCTTT. Protein product: CASLPGPNTEAFF. This chain connects TRBV6-5 to TRBJ1-1; D is perhaps TRBD1 (5 bases). This CDR3 has 13 residues. The V and J ends lost 8 bases and 1 base respectively, with 11 bases between them. The germline V gene has CDR1 MNHEY and CDR2 SVGAGI.

This chain uses TRBV6-6 with TRBJ2-2; TRBD1 might be the D (5 bases). This CDR3 is 15 amino acids long. V shed 3 bases and J shed 6 bases, with 14 bases lying between them. The germline V gene encodes CDR1 MNHNY and CDR2 SVGAGI (reference sequence). Here the CDR3 reads CASSYDSGAAGELFF. The CDR3 DNA follows: TGTGCCAGCAGTTATGATTCTGGGGCCGCCGGGGAGCTGTTTTTT.

The chain links TRBV9 to TRBJ2-5, with D possibly matching TRBD1 (6 bases). The V end was cut by 3 bases, the J end by 0 bases, with 18 bases between. The CDR3 extends over 17 amino acids. The germline V gene encodes CDR1 SGDLS and CDR2 YYNGEE. The CDR3, as DNA: TGTGCCAGCAGCGGCAACCCGGGACACCCGTACCAAGAGACCCAGTACTTC. Residues: CASSGNPGHPYQETQYF.

The V and J genes are TRBV28 and TRBJ1-5; D not certain. Germline lookup yields CDR1 MDHEN and CDR2 SYDVKM. V was pared by 4 bases and J by 6 bases, with 13 bases between. This CDR3 is 14 amino acids long. The CDR3 coding sequence is TGTGCCAGCAGTTCCGCGGCGGTAATTCAGCCCCAGCATTTT. This codes for CASSSAAVIQPQHF.

This chain uses TRBV5-1 with TRBJ2-3; 8 bases map to TRBD1. CDR3 size: 14 residues. CDR1 and CDR2 (germline): SGHRS, YFSETQ. J gave up 1 base and V 7 bases, and 5 bases lay outside the gene matches. DNA for the CDR3: TGCGCCAGCCGTCCGGGACAGGGCACAGATACGCAGTATTTT. Residues: CASRPGQGTDTQYF.

V gene TRBV7-9 combines with J gene TRBJ2-3, with D possibly TRBD2 on 6 matching bases. From germline, CDR1 is SEHNR and CDR2 FQNEAQ (reference sequence). V shed 7 bases and J shed 5 bases, with 16 bases lying between them. This CDR3 comprises 14 residues. The CDR3 sequence: CASTLEGLRDTQYF. In nucleotides, the CDR3 is TGTGCCAGCACCCTGGAGGGGTTGAGAGATACGCAGTATTTT. Full variable domain (outside the CDR3, taken from reference TRBV7-9 and TRBJ2-3): DTGVSQNPRHKITKRGQNVTFRCDPISEHNRLYWYRQTLGQGPEFLTYFQNEAQLEKSRLLSDRFSAERPKGSFSTLEIQRTEQGDSAMYLCASTLEGLRDTQYFGPGTRLTVL.

The chain combines TRBV27 with TRBJ1-1; TRBD1 is a possible D gene (6 bases). This CDR3 is 14 amino acids long. V shed 3 bases and J shed 5 bases, with 13 bases lying between them. CDR1 is MNHEY, CDR2 SMNVEV, per germline (reference sequence). The CDR3 region is CASSLGGQGTEAFF. CDR3 in DNA: TGTGCCAGCAGTTTGGGAGGGCAGGGGACTGAAGCTTTCTTT.

The chain is built from TRBV2 and TRBJ2-2; D tentatively fits TRBD1 or TRBD2 (7 bases each). Germline CDR1 reads SNHLY; CDR2 reads FYNNEI. There are 16 residues in the CDR3. The V end was cut by 3 bases, the J end by 5 bases, with 16 bases between. CDR3 nucleotides: TGTGCCAGCAGTGACGCCCGGCAGGGGGGGACCGGGGAGCTGTTTTTT. It codes for CASSDARQGGTGELFF.

About this clone: The same CDR3 arises from other DNA sequences in this sample as well. The V and J genes are TRBV2 and TRBJ1-1; tentatively, D is TRBD1 (5 bases). The CDR3 loop spans 13 amino acids. Germline V gives CDR1 SNHLY, CDR2 FYNNEI. Trimming took 6 bases from V and 3 from J, leaving 11 bases between them. CDR3 region: CASSGPGDTEAFF. In DNA form, the CDR3 reads TGTGCCAGCAGCGGGCCGGGGGACACTGAAGCTTTCTTT.

This CDR3 reads CASSILLEGTQYF. CDR3 in DNA: TGTGCCAGCAGCATCCTACTAGAAGGTACGCAGTATTTT. This sequence joins TRBV5-4 and TRBJ2-3; the D gene is possibly TRBD2 (5 bases). The CDR3 has 13 amino acids. With 4 bases removed from V and 8 bases from J, the gap between germline ends came to 14 bases. Germline lookup yields CDR1 SGHNT and CDR2 YYREEE (reference sequence).

V gene TRBV6-1 combines with J gene TRBJ2-7, with 8 bases that match TRBD2. Germline lookup yields CDR1 MNHNS and CDR2 SASEGT. The CDR3 runs 15 residues. V was clipped by 4 bases and J by 1 base; unmatched bases: 6. The CDR3 spells CASSVGGTSSYEQYF. In DNA, the CDR3 is TGTGCCAGCAGTGTAGGTGGGACTAGTTCCTACGAGCAGTACTTC.